This TCR beta chain comes out of a study of T cell responses to AZD1222 COVID-19 vaccine. Overall study context: Researchers grouped second doses given at about 4 or about 12 weeks into one pool. Study observations and caveats: Only after the peak T cell response were repertoires sampled. Reportedly, close to half of spike-specific TCRs are directed against unmutated variant regions. The donor cohort was predominantly white British with a female majority, and clonal diversity may have been underestimated.

With respect to this clone: The target antigen is unknown.

The CDR3 totals 15 residues. From germline, CDR1 is KGHDR and CDR2 SFDVKD. V was cut by 5 bases and J by 8 bases, with 20 bases left in between. Here immunoSEQ multiplex PCR was the method, and the copy in TCRdb shows in-frame clones only, minus some. The data hold about 140,000 clones, with 88% observed a single time. This receptor was identified in an adult in good health. V usage is TRBV24-1 and J usage is TRBJ1-1; no firm D call. This specimen was peripheral blood, taken on day 0 of AZD1222 vaccination. CDR3 protein: CATSGRGLEGDEAFF. The CDR3 region has the DNA TGTGCCACCAGTGGACGCGGGCTCGAGGGAGACGAAGCTTTCTTT.